The present entry profiles one T cell receptor beta chain with its context. The antigen is not known. These data come from a study of shared clonotypes between healthy human individuals. There are 15 residues in the CDR3. Germline assignment: CDR1 MDHEN and CDR2 SYDVKM. V shed 1 base and J 5 bases; nucleotides not matched to a gene: 6. Profiled with immunoSEQ multiplex PCR; TCRdb holds only in-frame clones, not every one. Of under 550,000 clones in the sample, roughly 95% are singletons; the top ten hold approximately 0.06%. Study-wide results and caveats: Some naive CD4 clonotypes, 4.5% to 5.5%, turned up in common across four donors. Relative to memory subsets, naive subsets generally showed larger estimated richness.

Sequencing was performed on naive CD4+ T cells sorted from blood. Subset denoted: CD45RA+ positively selected. The gene calls are TRBV28 and TRBJ2-7; TRBD2 matches at 9 bases. This sequence was found in a woman aged 30 to 39 in good health. In DNA form, the CDR3 reads TGTGCCAGCAGTTTATATAGCGGGAGAAGAAACGAGCAGTACTTC. Amino acids: CASSLYSGRRNEQYF. Looking up the rest from reference TRBV28 and TRBJ2-7 gives the full variable domain: DVKVTQSSRYLVKRTGEKVFLECVQDMDHENMFWYRQDPGLGLRLIYFSYDVKMKEKGDIPEGYSVSREKKERFSLILESASTNQTSMYLCASSLYSGRRNEQYFGPGTRLTVT.